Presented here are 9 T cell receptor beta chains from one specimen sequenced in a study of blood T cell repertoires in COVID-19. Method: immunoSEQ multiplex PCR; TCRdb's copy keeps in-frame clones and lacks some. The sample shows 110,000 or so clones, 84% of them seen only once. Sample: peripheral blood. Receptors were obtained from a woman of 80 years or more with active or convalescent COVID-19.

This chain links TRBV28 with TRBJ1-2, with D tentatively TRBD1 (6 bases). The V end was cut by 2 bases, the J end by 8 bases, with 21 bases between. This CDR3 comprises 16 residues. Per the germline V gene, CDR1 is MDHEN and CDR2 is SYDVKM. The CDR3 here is CASSLRSPYRDQGYTF. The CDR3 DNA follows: TGTGCCAGCAGTTTACGTAGCCCATACAGGGATCAGGGCTACACCTTC.

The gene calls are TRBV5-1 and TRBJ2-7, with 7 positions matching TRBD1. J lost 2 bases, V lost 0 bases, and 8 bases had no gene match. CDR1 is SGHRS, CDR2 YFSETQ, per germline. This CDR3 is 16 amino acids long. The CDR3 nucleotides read TGCGCCAGCAGCTTGGACCCGGGACAGAGTACCTACGAGCAGTACTTC. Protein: CASSLDPGQSTYEQYF.

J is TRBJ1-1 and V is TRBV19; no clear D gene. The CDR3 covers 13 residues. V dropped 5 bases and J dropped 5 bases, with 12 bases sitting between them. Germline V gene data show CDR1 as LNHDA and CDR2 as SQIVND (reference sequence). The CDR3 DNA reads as TGTGCCAGTAGTTTTACCGTTCTAACTGAAGCTTTCTTT. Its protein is CASSFTVLTEAFF.

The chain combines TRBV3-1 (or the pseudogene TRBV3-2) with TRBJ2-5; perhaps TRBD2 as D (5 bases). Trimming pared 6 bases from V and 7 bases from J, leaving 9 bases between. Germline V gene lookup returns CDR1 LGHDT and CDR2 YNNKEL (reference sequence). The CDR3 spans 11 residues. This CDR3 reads CASRGAGTQYF. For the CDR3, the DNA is TGTGCCAGCAGGGGAGCCGGGACCCAGTACTTC.

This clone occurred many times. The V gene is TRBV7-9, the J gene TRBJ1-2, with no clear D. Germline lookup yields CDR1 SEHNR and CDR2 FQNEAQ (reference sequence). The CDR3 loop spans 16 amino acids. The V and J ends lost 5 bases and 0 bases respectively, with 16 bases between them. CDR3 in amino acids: CASSPTRHTTNYGYTF. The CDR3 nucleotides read TGTGCCAGCAGCCCCACCCGACACACAACTAACTATGGCTACACCTTC.

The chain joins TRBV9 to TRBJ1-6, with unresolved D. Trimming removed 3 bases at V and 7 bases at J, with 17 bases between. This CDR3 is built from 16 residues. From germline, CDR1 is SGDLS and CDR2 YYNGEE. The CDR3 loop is CASSGSGVSPNSPLHF. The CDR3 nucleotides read TGTGCCAGCAGCGGCTCCGGGGTCTCTCCGAATTCACCCCTCCACTTT.

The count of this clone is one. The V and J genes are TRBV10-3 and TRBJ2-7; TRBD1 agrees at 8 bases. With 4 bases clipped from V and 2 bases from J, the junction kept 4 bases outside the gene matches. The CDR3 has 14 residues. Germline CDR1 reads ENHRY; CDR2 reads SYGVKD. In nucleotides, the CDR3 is TGTGCCATCAGTGGGGGGACAGGAACCTACGAGCAGTACTTC. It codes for CAISGGTGTYEQYF.

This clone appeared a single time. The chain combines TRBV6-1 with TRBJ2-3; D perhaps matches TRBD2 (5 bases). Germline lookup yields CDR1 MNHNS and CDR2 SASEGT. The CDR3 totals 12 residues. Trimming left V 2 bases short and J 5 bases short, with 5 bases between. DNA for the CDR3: TGTGCCAGCAGTGAACGGGGAGATACGCAGTATTTT. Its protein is CASSERGDTQYF.

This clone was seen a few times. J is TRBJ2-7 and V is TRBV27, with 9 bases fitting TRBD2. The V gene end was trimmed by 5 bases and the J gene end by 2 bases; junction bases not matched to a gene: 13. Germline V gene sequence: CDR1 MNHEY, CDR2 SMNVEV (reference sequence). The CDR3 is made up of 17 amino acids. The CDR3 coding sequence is TGTGCCAGCAGTAGCGGTAGCGGGAGACATGTCCCCTACGAGCAGTACTTC. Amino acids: CASSSGSGRHVPYEQYF.